This entry features one TCR beta chain sequence. This record comes from a study of T cells in Graves' hyperthyroidism and ophthalmopathy. This CDR3 has 14 amino acids. Unmatched junction bases numbered 14, after V lost 7 bases and J lost 7 bases. Germline V lookup: CDR1 DFQATT, CDR2 SNEGSKA (reference sequence). It was RNA transcripts that yielded the amplified TCR beta CDR3 regions. A set of HTBI primers served as the primers for a first-round RT-PCR of the TCR CDR3. TCRdb fed the multiplex PCR reads into MiXCR, producing one record per CDR3 protein. The sample lists about 720,000 distinct CDR3 sequences, about 17% occurring once. PBMCs were sourced from over 8.5 ml fresh peripheral blood.

This TCR derives from a woman between 45 and 65 years old with Graves' hyperthyroidism that later progressed to Graves' ophthalmopathy. Sequencing was done on a sample of blood. The chain links TRBV20-1 to TRBJ1-1, with 8 bases identical to TRBD1. CDR3 nucleotides: TGCAGTGTCAGGGGCGAATTGACAGGGGTTGAAGCTTTCTTT. It specifies CSVRGELTGVEAFF.